This is a list of T cell receptor beta chains from one sample in a study of OX40 agonist ivuxolimab in advanced cancers. TCRdb keeps only in-frame clones here, not all; method: immunoSEQ multiplex PCR. The table has more than 75,000 clones, around four fifths seen once. Sequenced here: CD4+ or CD8+ T cells sorted from blood, sampled in a trial of the OX40 agonist ivuxolimab. These receptors came from an adult with an advanced solid tumor such as melanoma, head and neck, liver or kidney cancer. Both conserved end residues are part of each CDR3. Clone size appears in some rows only: once, few, many, or a class for an expanded clone.

clone size	V gene	CDR3 protein
-	TRBV2	CASSAVAGGQETQYF
-	TRBV28	CASTGSNSPRPYEQYF
once	TRBV6-4	CASAKASGITGELFF
few	TRBV6-5	CASRFGQYTDTQYF
-	TRBV5-6	CASSLKGVNTDTQYF
-	TRBV5-6	CASERGTYNSPLHF
many	TRBV28	CASSSPGRGGYGYTF
few	TRBV28	CASSPRGRRSYEQYF
once	TRBV5-4	CASSLEQNYGYTF
few	TRBV2	CASLGPRREQYF
-	TRBV9	CASSPPRGNIQYF
-	TRBV29-1	CSVPRLDREGEKLFF
-	TRBV11-3	CASSQGLAGGDTQYF
once	TRBV13	CASSRARRGDYGYTF
-	TRBV7-6	CASSLRQREGRDNEQFF
-	TRBV19	CASSIGLSQGGFSGELFF
-	TRBV7-9	CASSLVGARNEQFF
-	TRBV6-1	CASSGQGALNQPQHF
-	TRBV7-9	CASSLESGRAPYNEQFF
-	TRBV28	CASRSGQDNQPQHF
-	TRBV7-6	CASSSNRATNEKLFF
-	TRBV2	CASRLNVLSYNEQFF
-	TRBV5-6	CASSLGTGQKSYEQYF
-	TRBV5-1	CASSPPNHGEQFF
-	TRBV9	CASSSGPLSSGNTIYF